The 24 T cell receptor beta chains listed next were all sequenced from one sample in a study of vaccination and CD4 T cells after COVID-19. For these TCRs, the target antigens are not known. An Oncomine TCR Beta short-read assay was used to sequence the DNA from cultured CD4+ T cells. TCRdb independently ran MiXCR on the PCR reads; one entry per CDR3 protein. The sample lists around 17,000 distinct CDR3 sequences; 30% to 45% were seen once. The treatment: roughly 11-day PBMC culture with coronavirus spike peptide pools or control peptides (ViraFEST assay). Sequencing was performed on cultured CD4+ T cells from blood. Every receptor here comes from a human donor with COVID-19.

This clonotype was observed a few times. This sequence joins TRBV7-2 and TRBJ2-5; D not resolved. In germline, CDR1 is SGHTA, CDR2 FQGNSA. Trimming took 9 bases from V and 1 from J, leaving 6 bases between them. The CDR3 is made up of 11 amino acids. The CDR3 protein is CASSGQETQYF. DNA of the CDR3: TGTGCCAGTAGTGGCCAAGAGACCCAGTACTTC.

The chain recombines TRBV20-1 with TRBJ2-1; the D gene is possibly TRBD1 (5 bases). The germline V gene encodes CDR1 DFQATT and CDR2 SNEGSKA (reference sequence). V lost 6 bases, J lost 4 bases, and 13 bases lay in between. This CDR3 region has 13 residues. CDR3 sequence (DNA): TGCAGTGCCAGGCCAGCAGGGTACAATGAGCAGTTCTTC. Its translation is CSARPAGYNEQFF.

The rearrangement links TRBV6-5 to TRBJ2-2, with D tentatively TRBD1 or TRBD2 (5 bases each). This CDR3 comprises 17 residues. Trimming removed 2 bases from V and 0 bases from J, with 13 bases in between. CDR1 MNHEY and CDR2 SVGAGI come from the germline V gene. The CDR3 bases are TGTGCCAGCAGTTACGCGAGGGGCCTCGCGAACACCGGGGAGCTGTTTTTT. Protein: CASSYARGLANTGELFF.

This clonotype was seen only a few times. The V gene is TRBV19, the J gene TRBJ2-2; 9 bases align to TRBD1. The germline CDR1 and CDR2 sequences are LNHDA and SQIVND (reference sequence). The CDR3 spans 15 residues. The V segment lost 6 bases and the J segment 7 bases; nucleotides outside the gene matches: 9. CDR3 residues: CASSDLQGAIGELFF. As DNA, the CDR3 is TGTGCCAGTAGCGATTTACAGGGGGCGATCGGGGAGCTGTTTTTT.

This CDR3 is CASSPLFF. CDR3 in DNA: TGTGCCAGCAGTCCCTTGTTCTTC. This rearrangement joins TRBV12-3 or TRBV12-4 to TRBJ2-1, with D hard to call. The CDR3 contains 8 residues. The V gene lost 5 bases and the J gene lost 15 bases, with 5 bases spanning the gap.

V and J are TRBV9 and TRBJ1-1; the D gene is possibly TRBD1 (6 bases). Trimming cost V 0 bases and J 2 bases, with 8 bases left between them. CDR1 and CDR2 from the germline V gene are SGDLS and YYNGEE. CDR3 length: 14 residues. CDR3 sequence (DNA): TGTGCCAGCAGCGTAGCAGGGGTTAACACTGAAGCTTTCTTT. Its protein is CASSVAGVNTEAFF.

The CDR3 is CASSPITGTDTQYF. CDR3 DNA sequence: TGTGCCAGCAGCCCAATTACAGGGACAGATACGCAGTATTTT. J is TRBJ2-3 and V is TRBV7-2; D is perhaps TRBD1 (6 bases). CDR3 length equals 14 residues. Trimming left V 5 bases short and J 3 bases short, with 12 bases between. Germline CDR1 and CDR2: SGHTA and FQGNSA.

This clonotype was picked up one time. The chain employs TRBV6-5 and TRBJ1-1; D gene ambiguous. V shed 3 bases and J shed 2 bases, with 7 bases lying between them. The CDR3 consists of 13 residues. Looked up from germline, CDR1 is MNHEY and CDR2 is SVGAGI. The CDR3 sequence is CASSYLANTEAFF. CDR3 nucleotides: TGTGCCAGCAGTTATTTGGCAAACACTGAAGCTTTCTTT.

This clonotype was detected only once. The chain couples TRBV27 to TRBJ2-5, with TRBD2 matching 8 bases. The germline CDR1 and CDR2 sequences are MNHEY and SMNVEV (reference sequence). Trimming at V came to 3 bases and at J to 0 bases, leaving 6 bases not matched to a gene. The CDR3 sequence is 16 residues long. CDR3 loop: CASSFLAGGHQETQYF. CDR3 nucleotide sequence: TGTGCCAGCAGTTTCCTGGCGGGGGGACACCAAGAGACCCAGTACTTC.

The V gene is TRBV5-1, the J gene TRBJ2-3; 7 bases fit TRBD1. Germline V lookup: CDR1 SGHRS, CDR2 YFSETQ. With V trimmed by 6 bases and J by 0 bases, 10 bases remained unmatched. The CDR3 runs to 16 residues. CDR3 bases: TGCGCCAGCAACCTTAGGGACAGAACTAGCACAGATACGCAGTATTTT. Protein product: CASNLRDRTSTDTQYF.

This clonotype was seen a handful of times. V is TRBV10-1 and J is TRBJ1-1, with a weak D call TRBD1 (5 bases). This CDR3 contains 13 residues. Trimming took off 5 bases at V and 1 base at J, with 8 bases between the two ends. CDR1 and CDR2 from the germline V gene are WNHNN and SYGVQD (reference sequence). The CDR3 here is CASSTGPNTEAFF. The DNA of the CDR3 is TGCGCCAGCAGTACGGGACCGAACACTGAAGCTTTCTTT.

The CDR3 sequence: CASSSIRGQGLYEQYF. The CDR3 region has the DNA TGTGCCAGCAGCTCCATTCGAGGACAGGGTTTATACGAGCAGTACTTC. The V call is TRBV7-9, the J call TRBJ2-7, with 8 positions matching TRBD1. V lost 4 bases and J lost 4; bases outside the gene matches: 12. Germline V gene data show CDR1 as SEHNR and CDR2 as FQNEAQ (reference sequence). The CDR3 totals 16 residues. The full variable domain, in which reference TRBV7-9 and TRBJ2-7 provide the parts outside the CDR3, is DTGVSQNPRHKITKRGQNVTFRCDPISEHNRLYWYRQTLGQGPEFLTYFQNEAQLEKSRLLSDRFSAERPKGSFSTLEIQRTEQGDSAMYLCASSSIRGQGLYEQYFGPGTRLTVT.

The rearrangement links TRBV25-1 to TRBJ2-3; 7 nucleotides align to TRBD1. Germline V gene data show CDR1 as MGHDK and CDR2 as SYGVNS. The CDR3 spans 12 residues. V shed 8 bases, J shed 4 bases, and the junction held 3 bases outside the gene matches. CDR3 bases: TGTGCCAGCGGGGACAGCCCAGATACGCAGTATTTT. It specifies CASGDSPDTQYF.

The chain combines TRBV23-1 with TRBJ1-1; D perhaps matches TRBD1 (5 bases). TRBV23-1 is designated an ORF whose function remains uncertain. CDR3 length: 13 residues. Trimming took 11 bases from V and 4 from J, leaving 17 bases between them. CDR3 region: CAAPGRGTTEAFF. CDR3 coding DNA: TGCGCCGCCCCAGGACGGGGGACCACTGAAGCTTTCTTT.

This clonotype was observed a few times. This chain links TRBV7-8 with TRBJ1-2; D is ambiguous. Germline lookup yields CDR1 SGHVS and CDR2 FQNEAQ. The CDR3 runs 14 residues. V dropped 5 bases and J dropped 5 bases, with 15 bases sitting between them. The CDR3 spells CASSLVLGHYGYTF. The CDR3 DNA sequence: TGTGCCAGCAGCCTGGTTTTAGGCCATTATGGCTACACCTTC.

J is TRBJ1-2 and V is TRBV5-1; 7 bases are a match to TRBD1. The J segment lost 8 bases and the V segment lost 4 bases, leaving 11 bases of the junction unmatched. CDR3 length: 14 amino acids. Germline values: CDR1 SGHRS, CDR2 YFSETQ. CDR3 sequence (DNA): TGCGCCAGCAGCGTTCCGGGACAGACGGTAGGCTACACCTTC. This gives the protein CASSVPGQTVGYTF. The full variable domain, rest sourced from reference TRBV5-1 and TRBJ1-2, is KAGVTQTPRYLIKTRGQQVTLSCSPISGHRSVSWYQQTPGQGLQFLFEYFSETQRNKGNFPGRFSGRQFSNSRSEMNVSTLELGDSALYLCASSVPGQTVGYTFGSGTRLTVV.

The chain carries TRBV19 and TRBJ1-1, with 7 bases lining up with TRBD1. Trimming cost V 4 bases and J 1 base; bases outside gene matches: 6. CDR1 LNHDA and CDR2 SQIVND come from the germline V gene (reference sequence). The CDR3 covers 15 residues. The CDR3 DNA reads TGTGCCAGTAGTACCGGACAGGTCACGAACACTGAAGCTTTCTTT. Its translation: CASSTGQVTNTEAFF.

V is TRBV28 and J is TRBJ1-3, with D tentatively TRBD1 (5 bases). This CDR3 spans 15 amino acids. V lost 2 bases and J 4 bases, leaving 12 bases between the germline ends. Germline V lookup: CDR1 MDHEN, CDR2 SYDVKM. Written as DNA, the CDR3 is TGTGCCAGCAGTTTAGAAAGGGGCTTAGGAAACACCATATATTTT. Its translation: CASSLERGLGNTIYF.

The J gene is TRBJ1-2, the V gene TRBV28, with D possibly TRBD1 on 6 matching bases. This CDR3 region has 13 residues. Deletions cut 8 bases from V and 7 bases from J, with 17 bases between. Germline V gives CDR1 MDHEN, CDR2 SYDVKM. The CDR3 loop reads CASLAGGAFGYTF. Written as DNA, the CDR3 is TGTGCCAGCCTCGCGGGGGGGGCATTTGGCTACACCTTC.

The chain uses TRBV2 and TRBJ2-2; TRBD1 aligns across 9 bases. The CDR3 is made up of 15 amino acids. Germline CDR1 reads SNHLY; CDR2 reads FYNNEI. J was trimmed by 5 bases and V by 0 bases; bases with no gene match: 1. The CDR3 DNA reads TGTGCCAGCAGTGAAGCTGGACAGGGGACCGGGGAGCTGTTTTTT. Translated: CASSEAGQGTGELFF.

In this sample, this clonotype turned up a few times. The chain employs TRBV12-3 or TRBV12-4 and TRBJ1-5, with 7 bases identical to TRBD1. The CDR3 is made up of 16 amino acids. The V segment lost 6 bases and the J segment 4 bases; nucleotides outside the gene matches: 12. CDR3 DNA: TGTGCCAGCAGGCCTGACAGGGATGGTCGGAATCAGCCCCAGCATTTT. Residues: CASRPDRDGRNQPQHF.

This clonotype was found a few times. The V and J genes are TRBV20-1 and TRBJ2-3, with 11 positions matching TRBD2. This CDR3 is 16 amino acids long. Germline values: CDR1 DFQATT, CDR2 SNEGSKA (reference sequence). V gave up 3 bases and J gave up 1 base; unmatched junction bases: 6. CDR3 sequence (DNA): TGCAGTGCTAGCGGCCTAGCGGGGGGACGCACAGATACGCAGTATTTT. This sequence encodes CSASGLAGGRTDTQYF.

This chain connects TRBV10-2 to TRBJ2-2; TRBD1 matches at 12 bases. Germline V lookup: CDR1 WSHSY, CDR2 SAAADI. The CDR3 has 17 amino acids. Trimming at V came to 6 bases and at J to 3 bases, leaving 8 bases not matched to a gene. Written as DNA, the CDR3 is TGCGCCAGCAGGGGCGGGACAGGGGGCCACGACACCGGGGAGCTGTTTTTT. Amino acids: CASRGGTGGHDTGELFF.

There are a few counts of this clonotype. The chain has TRBV6-1 and TRBJ2-2, with D tentatively TRBD1 (7 bases). The CDR3 runs 15 residues. The V end lost 6 bases, the J end lost 6 bases, and 17 bases lay between the germline ends. Germline CDR1 reads MNHNS; CDR2 reads SASEGT. DNA for the CDR3: TGTGCCAGCAGCAAAGGGGGCGCGGGGTCCGGGGAGCTGTTTTTT. The encoded protein is CASSKGGAGSGELFF.